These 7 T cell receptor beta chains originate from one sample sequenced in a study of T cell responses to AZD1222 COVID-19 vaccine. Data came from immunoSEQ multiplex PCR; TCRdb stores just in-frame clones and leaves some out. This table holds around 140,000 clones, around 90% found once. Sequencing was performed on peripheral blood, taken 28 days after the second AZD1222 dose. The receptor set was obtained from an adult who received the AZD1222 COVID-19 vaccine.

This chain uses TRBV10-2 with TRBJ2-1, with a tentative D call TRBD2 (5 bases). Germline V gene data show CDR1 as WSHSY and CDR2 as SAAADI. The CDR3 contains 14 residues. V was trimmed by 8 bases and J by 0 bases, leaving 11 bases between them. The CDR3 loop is CASSVGSSYNEQFF. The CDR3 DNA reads TGCGCCAGCTCGGTGGGGAGCTCCTACAATGAGCAGTTCTTC.

Here the CDR3 DNA reads TGTGCCAGTAGTCCGCTCGGACAGGGAGGAGGTGGCTACACCTTC. Translation gives CASSPLGQGGGGYTF. The rearrangement links TRBV19 to TRBJ1-2, with 8 bases lining up with TRBD1. The CDR3 covers 15 residues. The ends lost 5 bases at V and 7 bases at J; junction bases unmatched: 12. CDR1 LNHDA and CDR2 SQIVND come from the germline V gene (reference sequence).

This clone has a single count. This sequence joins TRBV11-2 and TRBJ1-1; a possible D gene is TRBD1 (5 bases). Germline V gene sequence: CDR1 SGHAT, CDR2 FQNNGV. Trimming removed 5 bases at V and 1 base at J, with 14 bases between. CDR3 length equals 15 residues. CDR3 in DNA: TGTGCCAGCAGCCCCTCTACAGGTTCGAACACTGAAGCTTTCTTT. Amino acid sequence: CASSPSTGSNTEAFF.

Here the CDR3 DNA reads TGTGCCAGCAGCGCCCTACCGAGGGTGGAGAACACTGAAGCTTTCTTT. This encodes CASSALPRVENTEAFF. The J gene is TRBJ1-1, the V gene TRBV9; D gene ambiguous. Germline V gene data show CDR1 as SGDLS and CDR2 as YYNGEE. The ends were cut back, 3 bases at V and 1 base at J, with 16 bases in the middle. The CDR3 covers 16 residues.

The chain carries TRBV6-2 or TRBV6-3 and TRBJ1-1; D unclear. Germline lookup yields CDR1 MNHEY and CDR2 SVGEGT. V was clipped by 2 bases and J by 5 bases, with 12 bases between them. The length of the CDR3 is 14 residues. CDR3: CASSYRMDRTEAFF. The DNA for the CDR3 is TGTGCCAGCAGTTACCGGATGGACCGGACTGAAGCTTTCTTT.

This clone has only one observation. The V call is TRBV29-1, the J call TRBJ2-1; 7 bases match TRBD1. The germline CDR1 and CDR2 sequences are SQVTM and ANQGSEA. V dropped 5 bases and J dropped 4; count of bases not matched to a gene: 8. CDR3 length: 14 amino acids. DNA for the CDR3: TGCAGCGTTCCGGGACAGACCCAATACAATGAGCAGTTCTTC. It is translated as CSVPGQTQYNEQFF.

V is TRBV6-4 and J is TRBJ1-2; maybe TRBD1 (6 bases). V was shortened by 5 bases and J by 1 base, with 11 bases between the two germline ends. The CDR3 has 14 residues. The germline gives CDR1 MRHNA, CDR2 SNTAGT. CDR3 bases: TGTGCCAGCAGTCCCACGGGACATAACTATGGCTACACCTTC. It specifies CASSPTGHNYGYTF.